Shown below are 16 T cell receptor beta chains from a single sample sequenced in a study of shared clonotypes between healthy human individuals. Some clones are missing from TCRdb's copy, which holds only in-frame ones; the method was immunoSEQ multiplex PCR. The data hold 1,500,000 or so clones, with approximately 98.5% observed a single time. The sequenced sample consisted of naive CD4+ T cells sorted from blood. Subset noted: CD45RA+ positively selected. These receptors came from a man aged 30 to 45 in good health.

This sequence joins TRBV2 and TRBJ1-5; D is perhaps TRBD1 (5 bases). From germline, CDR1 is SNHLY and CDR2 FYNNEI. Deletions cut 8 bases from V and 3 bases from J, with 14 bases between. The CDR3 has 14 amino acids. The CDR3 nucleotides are TGTGCCAGCGGGGCAGCGAGATTCAATCAGCCCCAGCATTTT. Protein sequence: CASGAARFNQPQHF.

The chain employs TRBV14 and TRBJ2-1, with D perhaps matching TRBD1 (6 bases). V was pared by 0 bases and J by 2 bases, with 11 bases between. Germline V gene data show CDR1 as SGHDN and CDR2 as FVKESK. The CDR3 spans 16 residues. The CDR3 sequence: CASSQEKGEPYNEQFF. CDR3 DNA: TGTGCCAGCAGCCAAGAGAAGGGGGAGCCCTACAATGAGCAGTTCTTC. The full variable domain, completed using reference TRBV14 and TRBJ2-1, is EAGVTQFPSHSVIEKGQTVTLRCDPISGHDNLYWYRRVMGKEIKFLLHFVKESKQDESGMPNNRFLAERTGGTYSTLKVQPAELEDSGVYFCASSQEKGEPYNEQFFGPGTRLTVL.

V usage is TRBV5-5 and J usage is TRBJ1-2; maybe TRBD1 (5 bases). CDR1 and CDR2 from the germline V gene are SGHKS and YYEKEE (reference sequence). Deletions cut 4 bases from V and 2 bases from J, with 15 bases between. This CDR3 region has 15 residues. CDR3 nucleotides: TGTGCCAGCAGCCTAGGGACCGGGCAGAACTATGGCTACACCTTC. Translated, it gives CASSLGTGQNYGYTF. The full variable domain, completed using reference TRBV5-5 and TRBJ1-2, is DAGVTQSPTHLIKTRGQQVTLRCSPISGHKSVSWYQQVLGQGPQFIFQYYEKEERGRGNFPDRFSARQFPNYSSELNVNALLLGDSALYLCASSLGTGQNYGYTFGSGTRLTVV.

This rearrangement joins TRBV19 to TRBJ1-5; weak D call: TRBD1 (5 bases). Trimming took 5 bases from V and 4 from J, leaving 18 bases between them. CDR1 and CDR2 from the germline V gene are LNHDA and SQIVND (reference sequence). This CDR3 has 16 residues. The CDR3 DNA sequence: TGTGCCAGTAGTTCCGAGCCCGGGGCCTTAAATCAGCCCCAGCATTTT. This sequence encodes CASSSEPGALNQPQHF.

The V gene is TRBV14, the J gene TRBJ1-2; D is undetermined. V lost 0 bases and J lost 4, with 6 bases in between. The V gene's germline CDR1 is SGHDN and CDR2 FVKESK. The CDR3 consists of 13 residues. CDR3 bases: TGTGCCAGCAGCCAAGAAGCAGTCTATGGCTACACCTTC. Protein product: CASSQEAVYGYTF.

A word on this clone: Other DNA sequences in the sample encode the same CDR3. The CDR3 loop reads CASSPGQGRETQYF. The CDR3 bases are TGCGCCAGCAGCCCCGGACAGGGGAGAGAGACCCAGTACTTC. The chain joins TRBV5-1 to TRBJ2-5, with 9 bases fitting TRBD1. Trimming removed 4 bases from V and 4 bases from J; junction bases left unmatched: 5. CDR3 length equals 14 residues. Germline-derived CDR1 and CDR2 are SGHRS and YFSETQ.

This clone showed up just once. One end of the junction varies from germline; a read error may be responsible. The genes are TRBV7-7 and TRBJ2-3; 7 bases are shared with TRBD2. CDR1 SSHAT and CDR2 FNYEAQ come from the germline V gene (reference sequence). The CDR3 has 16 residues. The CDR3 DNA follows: TGTGCTAGCAGCCCGGGGGGTGGGAGGACCCCGGATACGCAGTATTTT. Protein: CASSPGGGRTPDTQYF.

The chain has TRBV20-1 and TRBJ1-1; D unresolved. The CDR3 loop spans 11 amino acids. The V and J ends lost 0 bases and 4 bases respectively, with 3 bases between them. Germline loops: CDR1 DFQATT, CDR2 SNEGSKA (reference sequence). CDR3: CSARESTEAFF. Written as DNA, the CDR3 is TGCAGTGCTAGAGAAAGCACTGAAGCTTTCTTT.

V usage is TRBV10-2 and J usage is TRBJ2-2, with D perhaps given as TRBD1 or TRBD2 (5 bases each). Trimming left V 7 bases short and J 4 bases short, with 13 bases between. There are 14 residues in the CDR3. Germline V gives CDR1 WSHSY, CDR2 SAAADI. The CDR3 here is CASIRDSGTGELFF. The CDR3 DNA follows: TGCGCCAGCATACGTGACAGCGGCACCGGGGAGCTGTTTTTT.

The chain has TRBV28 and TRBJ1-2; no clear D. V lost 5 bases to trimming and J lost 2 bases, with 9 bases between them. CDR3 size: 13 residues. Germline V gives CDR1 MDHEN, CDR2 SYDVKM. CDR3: CASSELLNYGYTF. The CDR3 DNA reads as TGTGCCAGCAGTGAATTACTAAACTATGGCTACACCTTC.

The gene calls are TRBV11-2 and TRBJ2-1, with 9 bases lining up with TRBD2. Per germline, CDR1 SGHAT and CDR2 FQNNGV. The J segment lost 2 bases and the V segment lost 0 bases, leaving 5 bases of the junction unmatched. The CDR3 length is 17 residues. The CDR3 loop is CASSLEIAGVAYNEQFF. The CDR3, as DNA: TGTGCCAGCAGCTTAGAGATAGCGGGAGTCGCCTACAATGAGCAGTTCTTC.

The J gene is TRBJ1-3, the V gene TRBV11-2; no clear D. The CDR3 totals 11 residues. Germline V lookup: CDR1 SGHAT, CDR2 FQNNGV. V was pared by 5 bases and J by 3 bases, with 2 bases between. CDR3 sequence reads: CASSIGNTIYF. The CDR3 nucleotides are TGTGCCAGCAGCATTGGAAACACCATATATTTT. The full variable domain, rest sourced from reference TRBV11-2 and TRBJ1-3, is EAGVAQSPRYKIIEKRQSVAFWCNPISGHATLYWYQQILGQGPKLLIQFQNNGVVDDSQLPKDRFSAERLKGVDSTLKIQPAKLEDSAVYLCASSIGNTIYFGEGSWLTVV.

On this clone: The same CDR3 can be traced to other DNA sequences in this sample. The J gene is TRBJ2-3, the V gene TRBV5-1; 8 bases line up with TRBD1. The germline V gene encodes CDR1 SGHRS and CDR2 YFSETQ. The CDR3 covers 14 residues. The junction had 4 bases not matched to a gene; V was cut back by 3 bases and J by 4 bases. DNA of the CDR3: TGCGCCAGCAGCTCCGGGACAGGTCCAGATACGCAGTATTTT. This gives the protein CASSSGTGPDTQYF.

The DNA for the CDR3 is TGCAGCGTTGAAAACGTCCTCAACACTGAAGCTTTCTTT. This gives the protein CSVENVLNTEAFF. The chain uses TRBV29-1 and TRBJ1-1; D is ambiguous. With 2 bases removed from V and 2 bases from J, the gap between germline ends came to 9 bases. Per the germline V gene, CDR1 is SQVTM and CDR2 is ANQGSEA. This CDR3 is 13 amino acids long. Using reference TRBV29-1 and TRBJ1-1 for the parts outside the CDR3, the full variable domain is SAVISQKPSRDICQRGTSLTIQCQVDSQVTMMFWYRQQPGQSLTLIATANQGSEATYESGFVIDKFPISRPNLTFSTLTVSNMSPEDSSIYLCSVENVLNTEAFFGQGTRLTVV.

Here the CDR3 reads CAITRGQGAHEQYF. In DNA, the CDR3 is TGTGCCATCACCCGAGGACAGGGGGCCCACGAGCAGTACTTC. V gene TRBV10-3 combines with J gene TRBJ2-5, with 11 bases that match TRBD1. Matching the DNA end better, TRBJ2-7 makes the J call doubtful. The CDR3 runs 14 residues. Germline CDR1 reads ENHRY; CDR2 reads SYGVKD.

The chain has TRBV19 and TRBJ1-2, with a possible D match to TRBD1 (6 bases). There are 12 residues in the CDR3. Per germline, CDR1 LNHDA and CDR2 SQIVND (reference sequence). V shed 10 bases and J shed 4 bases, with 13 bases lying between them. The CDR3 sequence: CATVDSFYGYTF. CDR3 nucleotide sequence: TGTGCCACGGTGGACAGCTTCTATGGCTACACCTTC.